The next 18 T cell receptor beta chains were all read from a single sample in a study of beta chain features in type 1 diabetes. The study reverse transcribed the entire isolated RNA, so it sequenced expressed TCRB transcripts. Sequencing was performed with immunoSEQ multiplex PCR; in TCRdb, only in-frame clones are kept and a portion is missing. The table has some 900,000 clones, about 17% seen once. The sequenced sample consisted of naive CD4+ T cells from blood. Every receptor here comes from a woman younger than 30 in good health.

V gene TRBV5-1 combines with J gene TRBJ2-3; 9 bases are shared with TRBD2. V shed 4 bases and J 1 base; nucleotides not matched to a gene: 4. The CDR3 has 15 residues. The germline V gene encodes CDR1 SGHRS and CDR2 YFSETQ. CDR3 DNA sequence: TGCGCCAGCAGCGCTCGACTAGCGGGCACAGATACGCAGTATTTT. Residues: CASSARLAGTDTQYF. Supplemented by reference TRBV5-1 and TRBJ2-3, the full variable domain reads KAGVTQTPRYLIKTRGQQVTLSCSPISGHRSVSWYQQTPGQGLQFLFEYFSETQRNKGNFPGRFSGRQFSNSRSEMNVSTLELGDSALYLCASSARLAGTDTQYFGPGTRLTVL.

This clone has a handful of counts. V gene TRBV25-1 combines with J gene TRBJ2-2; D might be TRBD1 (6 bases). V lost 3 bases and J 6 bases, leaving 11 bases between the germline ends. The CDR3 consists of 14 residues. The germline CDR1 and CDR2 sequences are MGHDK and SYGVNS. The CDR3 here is CASSDPNRAGELFF. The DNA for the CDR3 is TGTGCCAGCAGTGATCCGAACAGGGCCGGGGAGCTGTTTTTT.

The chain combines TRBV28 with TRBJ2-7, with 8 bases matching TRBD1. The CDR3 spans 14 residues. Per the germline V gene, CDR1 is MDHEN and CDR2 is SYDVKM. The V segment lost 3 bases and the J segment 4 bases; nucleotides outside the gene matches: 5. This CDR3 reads CASSFQGARYEQYF. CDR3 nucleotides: TGTGCCAGCAGTTTTCAGGGGGCGCGATACGAGCAGTACTTC.

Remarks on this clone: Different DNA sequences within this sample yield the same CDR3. The CDR3 protein is CASSIRQSNQPQHF. The CDR3 DNA reads TGTGCCAGTAGTATACGACAGAGCAATCAGCCCCAGCATTTT. This chain uses TRBV19 with TRBJ1-5, with TRBD1 as a possible D gene (5 bases). The CDR3 runs to 14 residues. V was pared by 2 bases and J by 1 base, with 6 bases between. Germline CDR1 reads LNHDA; CDR2 reads SQIVND (reference sequence). The full variable domain, with the rest looked up from reference TRBV19 and TRBJ1-5, is DGGITQSPKYLFRKEGQNVTLSCEQNLNHDAMYWYRQDPGQGLRLIYYSQIVNDFQKGDIAEGYSVSREKKESFPLTVTSAQKNPTAFYLCASSIRQSNQPQHFGDGTRLSIL.

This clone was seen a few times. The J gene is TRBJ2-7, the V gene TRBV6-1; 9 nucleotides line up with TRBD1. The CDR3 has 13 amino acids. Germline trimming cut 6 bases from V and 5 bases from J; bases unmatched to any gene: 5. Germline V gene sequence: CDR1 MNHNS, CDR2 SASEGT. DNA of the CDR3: TGTGCCAGCAGGGGGACAGGGTACGACGAGCAGTACTTC. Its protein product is CASRGTGYDEQYF.

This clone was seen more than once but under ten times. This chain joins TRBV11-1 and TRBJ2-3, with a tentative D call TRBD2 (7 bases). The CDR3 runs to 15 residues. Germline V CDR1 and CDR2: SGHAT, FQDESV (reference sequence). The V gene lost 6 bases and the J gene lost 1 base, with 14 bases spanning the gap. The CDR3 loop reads CASRGRGSGTDTQYF. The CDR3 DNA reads TGTGCCAGCAGGGGGAGGGGGTCTGGCACAGATACGCAGTATTTT.

The CDR3 bases are TGTGCCAGCAGCCCGGTCCGGACAGGCCCGAATGAAAAACTGTTTTTT. It yields the protein CASSPVRTGPNEKLFF. The rearrangement links TRBV7-9 to TRBJ1-4; TRBD1 agrees at 7 bases. The CDR3 consists of 16 residues. The V gene's germline CDR1 is SEHNR and CDR2 FQNEAQ (reference sequence). Losses at the gene ends were 5 bases for V and 5 bases for J; bases not matched to a gene: 11.

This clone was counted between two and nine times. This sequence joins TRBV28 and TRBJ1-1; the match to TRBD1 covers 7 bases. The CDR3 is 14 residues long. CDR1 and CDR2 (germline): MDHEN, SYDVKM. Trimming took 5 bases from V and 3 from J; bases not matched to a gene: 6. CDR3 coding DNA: TGTGCCAGCAGTATCCCGGGACAGTACACTGAAGCTTTCTTT. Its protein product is CASSIPGQYTEAFF.

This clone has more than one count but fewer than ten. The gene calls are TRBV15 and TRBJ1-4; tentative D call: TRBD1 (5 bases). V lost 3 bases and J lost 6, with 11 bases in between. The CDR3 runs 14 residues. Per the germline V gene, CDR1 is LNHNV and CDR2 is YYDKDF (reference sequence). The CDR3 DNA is TGTGCCACCAGCAGGGACAACGGAGATGAAAAACTGTTTTTT. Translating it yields CATSRDNGDEKLFF.

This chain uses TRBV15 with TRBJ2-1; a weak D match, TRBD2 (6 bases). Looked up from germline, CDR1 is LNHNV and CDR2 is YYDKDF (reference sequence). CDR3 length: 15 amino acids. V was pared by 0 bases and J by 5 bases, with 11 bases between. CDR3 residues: CATSRDLATNNEQFF. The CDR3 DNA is TGTGCCACCAGCAGAGATCTAGCGACTAACAATGAGCAGTTCTTC.

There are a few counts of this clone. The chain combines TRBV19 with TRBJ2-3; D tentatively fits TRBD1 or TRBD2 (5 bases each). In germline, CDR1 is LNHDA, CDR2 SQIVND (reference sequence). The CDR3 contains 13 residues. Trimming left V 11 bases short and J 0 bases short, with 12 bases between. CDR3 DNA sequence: TGTGCCGGCCGGGACCAGAGCACAGATACGCAGTATTTT. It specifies CAGRDQSTDTQYF. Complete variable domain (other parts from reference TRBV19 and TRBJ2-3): DGGITQSPKYLFRKEGQNVTLSCEQNLNHDAMYWYRQDPGQGLRLIYYSQIVNDFQKGDIAEGYSVSREKKESFPLTVTSAQKNPTAFYLCAGRDQSTDTQYFGPGTRLTVL.

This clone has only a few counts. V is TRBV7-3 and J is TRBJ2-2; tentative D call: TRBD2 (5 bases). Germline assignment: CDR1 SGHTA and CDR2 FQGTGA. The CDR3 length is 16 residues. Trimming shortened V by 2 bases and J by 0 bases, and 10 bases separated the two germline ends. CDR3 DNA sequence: TGTGCCAGCAGCTTACAGTCCGGGGCGAACACCGGGGAGCTGTTTTTT. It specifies CASSLQSGANTGELFF.

The CDR3 loop reads CASSLTSDTQYF. In DNA form, the CDR3 reads TGTGCCAGCAGCTTAACCTCCGATACGCAGTATTTT. The genes are TRBV7-9 and TRBJ2-3; no clear D gene. Trimming left V 2 bases short and J 6 bases short, with 6 bases between. Germline CDR1 is SEHNR and CDR2 is FQNEAQ (reference sequence). The CDR3 runs to 12 residues.

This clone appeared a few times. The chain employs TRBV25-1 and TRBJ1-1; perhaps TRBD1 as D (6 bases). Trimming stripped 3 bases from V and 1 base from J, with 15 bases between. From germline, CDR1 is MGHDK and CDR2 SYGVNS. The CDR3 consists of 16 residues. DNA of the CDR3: TGTGCCAGCAGTGACCCAACCAGGGGAGAGAACACTGAAGCTTTCTTT. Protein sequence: CASSDPTRGENTEAFF. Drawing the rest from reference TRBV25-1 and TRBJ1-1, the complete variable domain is EADIYQTPRYLVIGTGKKITLECSQTMGHDKMYWYQQDPGMELHLIHYSYGVNSTEKGDLSSESTVSRIRTEHFPLTLESARPSHTSQYLCASSDPTRGENTEAFFGQGTRLTVV.

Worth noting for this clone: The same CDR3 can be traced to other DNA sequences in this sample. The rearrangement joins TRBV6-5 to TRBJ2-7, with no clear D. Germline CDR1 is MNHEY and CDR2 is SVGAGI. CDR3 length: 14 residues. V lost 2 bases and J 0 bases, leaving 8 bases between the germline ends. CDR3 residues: CASSYVGGSYEQYF. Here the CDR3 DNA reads TGTGCCAGCAGTTACGTGGGCGGCTCCTACGAGCAGTACTTC.

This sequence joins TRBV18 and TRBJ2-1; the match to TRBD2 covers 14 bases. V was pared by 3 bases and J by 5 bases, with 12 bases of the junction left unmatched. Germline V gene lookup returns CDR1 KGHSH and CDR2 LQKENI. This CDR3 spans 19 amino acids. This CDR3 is CASSPPGTSGRGRHNEQFF. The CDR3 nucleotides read TGTGCCAGCTCACCCCCCGGGACTAGCGGGAGAGGTCGGCACAATGAGCAGTTCTTC.

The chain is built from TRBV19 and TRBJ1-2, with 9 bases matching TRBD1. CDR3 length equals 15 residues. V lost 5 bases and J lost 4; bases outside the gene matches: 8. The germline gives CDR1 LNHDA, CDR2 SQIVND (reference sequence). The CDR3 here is CASSYAGQGTYGYTF. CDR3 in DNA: TGTGCCAGTAGTTACGCGGGACAGGGAACCTATGGCTACACCTTC.

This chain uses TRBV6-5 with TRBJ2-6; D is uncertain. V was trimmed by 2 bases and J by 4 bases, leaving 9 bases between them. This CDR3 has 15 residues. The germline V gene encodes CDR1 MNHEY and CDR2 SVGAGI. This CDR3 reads CASSYDLWGANVLTF. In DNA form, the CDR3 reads TGTGCCAGCAGTTACGACCTTTGGGGGGCCAACGTCCTGACTTTC.